Listed here are 5 T cell receptor beta chains from one sample, sequenced in a study of blood T cell repertoires in COVID-19 (dated by TCRdb to about 2020). Library generation was performed with the immunoSEQ multiplex PCR assay. Here the immuneACCESS table is served through TCRdb, limited to in-frame sequences with V and J called. Missing clones are a known gap in these copies; in checked studies unresolved V genes cover under half, and the rest lacks a known reason. This sample gives approximately 250,000 clones in total; about 91% of them show up just once. Jointly, the top ten make up approximately 2.5% of the sample. The sequenced sample was PBMCs or T cells enriched from blood (not recorded which). These TCRs come from a woman in her 40s with acute COVID-19.

This chain links TRBV27 with TRBJ2-5; possibly TRBD2 for D (6 bases). V was trimmed by 5 bases and J by 5 bases, leaving 15 bases between them. This CDR3 has 14 residues. Germline V gene lookup returns CDR1 MNHEY and CDR2 SMNVEV (reference sequence). DNA of the CDR3: TGTGCCAGCAGTCCCGGGACTTCCGGGGAGACCCAGTACTTC. Translating gives CASSPGTSGETQYF.

The chain has TRBV27 and TRBJ1-4; the D gene is possibly TRBD1 (5 bases). The CDR3 is 14 residues long. Trimming cost V 3 bases and J 5 bases, with 10 bases left between them. CDR1 MNHEY and CDR2 SMNVEV come from the germline V gene (reference sequence). This CDR3 reads CASSLRGLNEKLFF. As DNA, the CDR3 is TGTGCCAGCAGTTTGCGGGGCTTAAATGAAAAACTGTTTTTT.

The rearrangement joins TRBV6-5 to TRBJ1-6; D is ambiguous. CDR1 and CDR2 from the germline V gene are MNHEY and SVGAGI. The CDR3 totals 12 residues. Trimming took 6 bases from V and 12 from J, leaving 12 bases between them. The CDR3 sequence: CASSSRDLPLHF. The DNA for the CDR3 is TGTGCCAGCAGCTCACGGGATCTACCCCTCCACTTT.

This sequence joins TRBV19 and TRBJ1-4; D uncertain. Germline CDR1 reads LNHDA; CDR2 reads SQIVND (reference sequence). Trimming took 3 bases from V and 4 from J, leaving 12 bases between them. The CDR3 runs 15 residues. The CDR3 nucleotides are TGTGCCAGTAGTATGAGGTCAGGAGGTAATGAAAAACTGTTTTTT. Translated: CASSMRSGGNEKLFF.

The chain links TRBV3-1 (or the pseudogene TRBV3-2) to TRBJ2-2; 8 nucleotides line up with TRBD2. After removal of 2 bases from V and 5 bases from J, the junction contained 7 bases not matched to a gene. This CDR3 contains 16 residues. Per the germline V gene, CDR1 is LGHDT and CDR2 is YNNKEL (reference sequence). The CDR3 here is CASSQSLAGKTGELFF. The CDR3 bases are TGTGCCAGCAGCCAATCCTTAGCGGGAAAAACCGGGGAGCTGTTTTTT.